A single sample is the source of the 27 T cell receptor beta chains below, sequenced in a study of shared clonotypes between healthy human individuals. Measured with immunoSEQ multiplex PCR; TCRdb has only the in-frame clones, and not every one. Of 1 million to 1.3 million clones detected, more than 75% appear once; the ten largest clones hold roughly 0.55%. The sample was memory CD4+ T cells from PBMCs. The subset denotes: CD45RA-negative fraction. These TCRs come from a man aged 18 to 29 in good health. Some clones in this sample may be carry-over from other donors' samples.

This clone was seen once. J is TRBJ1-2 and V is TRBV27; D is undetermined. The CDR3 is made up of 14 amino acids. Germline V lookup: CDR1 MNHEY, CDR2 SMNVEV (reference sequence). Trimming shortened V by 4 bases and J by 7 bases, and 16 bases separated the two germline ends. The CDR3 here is CASSSPLRGGGYTF. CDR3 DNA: TGTGCCAGCAGTTCCCCCCTCCGGGGAGGTGGCTACACCTTC.

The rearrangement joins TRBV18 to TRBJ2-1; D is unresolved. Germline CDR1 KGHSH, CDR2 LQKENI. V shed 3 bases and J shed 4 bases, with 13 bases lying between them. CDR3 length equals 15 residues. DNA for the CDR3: TGTGCCAGCTCACCCGGACGGCAAAGATACAATGAGCAGTTCTTC. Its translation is CASSPGRQRYNEQFF.

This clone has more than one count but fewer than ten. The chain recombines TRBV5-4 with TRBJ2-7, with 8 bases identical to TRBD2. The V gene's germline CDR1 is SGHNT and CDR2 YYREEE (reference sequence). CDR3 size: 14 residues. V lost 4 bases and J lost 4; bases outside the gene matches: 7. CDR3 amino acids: CASSPQAGEYEQYF. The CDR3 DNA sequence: TGTGCCAGCAGCCCGCAAGCGGGAGAGTACGAGCAGTACTTC.

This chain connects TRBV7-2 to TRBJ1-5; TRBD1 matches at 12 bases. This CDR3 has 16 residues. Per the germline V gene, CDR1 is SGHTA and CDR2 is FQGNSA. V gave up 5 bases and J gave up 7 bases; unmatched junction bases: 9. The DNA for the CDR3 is TGTGCCAGCAGCGCGTCCGGGACAGGGGGCTCGCAGCCCCAGCATTTT. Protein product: CASSASGTGGSQPQHF.

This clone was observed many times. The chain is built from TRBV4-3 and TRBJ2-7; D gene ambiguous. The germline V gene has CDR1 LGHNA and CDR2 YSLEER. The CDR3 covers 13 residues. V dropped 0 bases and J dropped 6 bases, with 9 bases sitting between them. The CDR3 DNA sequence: TGCGCCAGCAGCCAAGATCGGAATACCGAGCAGTACTTC. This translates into CASSQDRNTEQYF.

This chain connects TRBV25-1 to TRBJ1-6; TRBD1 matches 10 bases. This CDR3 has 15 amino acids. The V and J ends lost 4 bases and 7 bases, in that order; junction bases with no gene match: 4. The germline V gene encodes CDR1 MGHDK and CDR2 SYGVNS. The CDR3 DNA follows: TGTGCCAGCAGTGCTAGACAGGGGGCGAATTCACCCCTCCACTTT. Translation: CASSARQGANSPLHF.

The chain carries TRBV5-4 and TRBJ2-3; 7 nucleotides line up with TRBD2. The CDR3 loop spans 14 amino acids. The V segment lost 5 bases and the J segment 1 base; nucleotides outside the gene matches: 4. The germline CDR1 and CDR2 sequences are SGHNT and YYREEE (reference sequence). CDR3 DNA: TGTGCCAGCAGGGCGGGAGAACGCACAGATACGCAGTATTTT. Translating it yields CASRAGERTDTQYF.

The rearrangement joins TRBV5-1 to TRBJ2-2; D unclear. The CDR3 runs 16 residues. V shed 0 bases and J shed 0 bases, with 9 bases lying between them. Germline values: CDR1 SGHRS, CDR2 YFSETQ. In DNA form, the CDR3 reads TGCGCCAGCAGCTTGGTGGGTGATGCGAACACCGGGGAGCTGTTTTTT. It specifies CASSLVGDANTGELFF.

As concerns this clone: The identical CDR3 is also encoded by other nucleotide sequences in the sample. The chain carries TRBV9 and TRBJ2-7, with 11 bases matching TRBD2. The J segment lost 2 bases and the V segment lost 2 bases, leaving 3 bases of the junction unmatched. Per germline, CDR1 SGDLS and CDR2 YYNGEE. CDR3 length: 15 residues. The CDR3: CASSVGTSGTYEQYF. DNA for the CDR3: TGTGCCAGCAGCGTGGGGACTAGCGGTACCTACGAGCAGTACTTC.

The CDR3 region has the DNA TGTGCCAGAAGCTTGCCCGGGACAGGGCGGACCGGGGAGCTGTTTTTT. Translation: CARSLPGTGRTGELFF. J is TRBJ2-2 and V is TRBV5-3; 9 positions match TRBD1. TRBV5-3 is classed as an ORF, of uncertain function. V lost 1 base, J lost 5 bases, and 6 bases stayed unmatched. CDR3 length: 16 residues.

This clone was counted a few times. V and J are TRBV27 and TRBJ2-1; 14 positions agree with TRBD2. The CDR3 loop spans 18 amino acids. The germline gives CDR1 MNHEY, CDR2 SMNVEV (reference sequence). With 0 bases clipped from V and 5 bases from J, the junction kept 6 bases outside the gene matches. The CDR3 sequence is CASSLSGTSGSWHNEQFF. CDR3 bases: TGTGCCAGCAGTTTATCGGGGACTAGCGGGAGTTGGCACAATGAGCAGTTCTTC.

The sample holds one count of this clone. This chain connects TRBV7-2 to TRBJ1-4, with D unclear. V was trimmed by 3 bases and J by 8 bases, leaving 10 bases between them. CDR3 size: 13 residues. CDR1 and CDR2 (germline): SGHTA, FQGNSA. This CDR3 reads CASSFRMDEKLFF. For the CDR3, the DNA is TGTGCCAGCAGCTTCCGAATGGACGAAAAACTGTTTTTT.

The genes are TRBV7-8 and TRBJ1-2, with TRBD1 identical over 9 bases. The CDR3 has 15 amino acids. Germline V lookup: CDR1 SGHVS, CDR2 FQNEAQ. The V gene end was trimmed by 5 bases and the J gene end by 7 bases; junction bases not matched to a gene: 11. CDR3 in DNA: TGTGCCAGCAGCACCCTCACAGGGGGCGCCGGTGGCTACACCTTC. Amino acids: CASSTLTGGAGGYTF.

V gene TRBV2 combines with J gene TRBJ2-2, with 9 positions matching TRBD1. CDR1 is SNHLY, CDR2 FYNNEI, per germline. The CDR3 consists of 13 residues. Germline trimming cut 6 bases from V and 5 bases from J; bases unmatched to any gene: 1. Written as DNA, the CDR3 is TGTGCCAGCAGGGACAGGGGTACCGGGGAGCTGTTTTTT. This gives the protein CASRDRGTGELFF.

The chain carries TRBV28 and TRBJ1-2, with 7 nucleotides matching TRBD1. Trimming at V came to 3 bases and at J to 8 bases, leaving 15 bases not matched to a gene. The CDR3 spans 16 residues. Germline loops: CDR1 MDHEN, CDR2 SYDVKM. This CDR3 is CASSFASVTGRMGYTF. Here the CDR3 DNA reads TGTGCCAGCAGTTTTGCTTCTGTGACAGGGCGGATGGGCTACACCTTC.

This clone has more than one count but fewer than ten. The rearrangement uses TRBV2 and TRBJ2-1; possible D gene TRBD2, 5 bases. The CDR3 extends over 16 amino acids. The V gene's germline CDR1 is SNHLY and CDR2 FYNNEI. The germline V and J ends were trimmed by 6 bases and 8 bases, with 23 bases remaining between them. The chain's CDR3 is CASSGGVRGRSYEQFF. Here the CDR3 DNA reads TGTGCCAGCAGCGGAGGCGTGAGAGGGCGTTCGTATGAGCAGTTCTTC.

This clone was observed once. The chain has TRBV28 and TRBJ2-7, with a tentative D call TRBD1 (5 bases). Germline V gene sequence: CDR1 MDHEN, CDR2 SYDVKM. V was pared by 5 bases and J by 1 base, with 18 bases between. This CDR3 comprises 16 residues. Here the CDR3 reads CASSRKDIFLSYEQYF. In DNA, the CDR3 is TGTGCCAGCAGTAGGAAGGACATTTTCTTATCCTACGAGCAGTACTTC.

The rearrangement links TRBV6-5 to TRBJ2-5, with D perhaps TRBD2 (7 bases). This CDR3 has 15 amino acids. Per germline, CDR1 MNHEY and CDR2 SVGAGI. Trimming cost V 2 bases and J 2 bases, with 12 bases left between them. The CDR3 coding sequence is TGTGCCAGCAGTTACCGGGGGGCCCCACAAGAGACCCAGTACTTC. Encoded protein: CASSYRGAPQETQYF.

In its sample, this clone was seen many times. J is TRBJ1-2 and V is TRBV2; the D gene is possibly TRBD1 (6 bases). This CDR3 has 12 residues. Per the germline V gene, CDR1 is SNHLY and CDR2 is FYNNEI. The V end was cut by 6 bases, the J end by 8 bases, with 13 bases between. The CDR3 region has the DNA TGTGCCAGCAGCTCCTCAGGGGCCGGCTACACCTTC. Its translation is CASSSSGAGYTF.

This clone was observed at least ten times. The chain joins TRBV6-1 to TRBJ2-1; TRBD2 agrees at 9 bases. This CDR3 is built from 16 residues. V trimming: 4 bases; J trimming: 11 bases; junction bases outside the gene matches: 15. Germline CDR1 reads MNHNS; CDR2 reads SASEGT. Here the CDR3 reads CASSGTGTSRVGKQFF. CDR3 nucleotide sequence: TGTGCCAGCAGTGGAACCGGGACTAGCCGGGTCGGGAAGCAGTTCTTC.

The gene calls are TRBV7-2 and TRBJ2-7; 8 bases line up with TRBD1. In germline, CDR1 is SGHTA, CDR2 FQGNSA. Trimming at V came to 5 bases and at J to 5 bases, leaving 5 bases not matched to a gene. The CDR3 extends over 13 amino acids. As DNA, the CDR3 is TGTGCCAGCAGCCGACAACAGGGGGACGAGCAGTACTTC. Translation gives CASSRQQGDEQYF.

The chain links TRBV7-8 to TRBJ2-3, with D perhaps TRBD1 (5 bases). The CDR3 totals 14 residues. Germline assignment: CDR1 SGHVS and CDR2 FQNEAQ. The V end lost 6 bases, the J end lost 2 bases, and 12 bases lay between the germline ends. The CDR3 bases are TGTGCCAGCAGTTCAGGGATGTCCACAGATACGCAGTATTTT. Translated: CASSSGMSTDTQYF.

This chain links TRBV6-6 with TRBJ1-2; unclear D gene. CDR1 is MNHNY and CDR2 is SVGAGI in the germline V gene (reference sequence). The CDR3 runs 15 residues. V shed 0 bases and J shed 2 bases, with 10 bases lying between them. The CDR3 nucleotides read TGTGCCAGCAGTTACTCCCCACGGCAAAACTATGGCTACACCTTC. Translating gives CASSYSPRQNYGYTF.

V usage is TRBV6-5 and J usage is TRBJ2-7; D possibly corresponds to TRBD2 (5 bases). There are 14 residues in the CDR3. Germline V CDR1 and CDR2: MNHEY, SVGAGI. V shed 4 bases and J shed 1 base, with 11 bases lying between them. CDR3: CASSSAGISYEQYF. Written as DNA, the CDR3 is TGTGCCAGCAGTTCCGCCGGGATATCCTACGAGCAGTACTTC.

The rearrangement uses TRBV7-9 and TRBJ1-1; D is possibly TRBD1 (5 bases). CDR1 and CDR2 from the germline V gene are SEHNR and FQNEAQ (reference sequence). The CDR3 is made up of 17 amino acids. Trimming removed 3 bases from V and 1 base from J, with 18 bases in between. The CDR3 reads CASSLLSPGTGNTEAFF. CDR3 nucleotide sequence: TGTGCCAGCAGCTTGTTATCCCCCGGGACGGGGAACACTGAAGCTTTCTTT.

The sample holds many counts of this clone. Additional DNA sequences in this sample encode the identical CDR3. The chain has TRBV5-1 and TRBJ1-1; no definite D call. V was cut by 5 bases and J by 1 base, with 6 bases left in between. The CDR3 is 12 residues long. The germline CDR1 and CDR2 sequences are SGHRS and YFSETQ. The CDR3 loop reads CASSRGNTEAFF. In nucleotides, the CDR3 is TGCGCCAGCAGTCGGGGGAACACTGAAGCTTTCTTT. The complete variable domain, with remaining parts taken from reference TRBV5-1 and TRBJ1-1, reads KAGVTQTPRYLIKTRGQQVTLSCSPISGHRSVSWYQQTPGQGLQFLFEYFSETQRNKGNFPGRFSGRQFSNSRSEMNVSTLELGDSALYLCASSRGNTEAFFGQGTRLTVV.

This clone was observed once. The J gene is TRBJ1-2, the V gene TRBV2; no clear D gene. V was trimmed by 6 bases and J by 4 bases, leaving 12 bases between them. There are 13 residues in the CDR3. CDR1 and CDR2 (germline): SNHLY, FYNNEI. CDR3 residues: CASRLRTAYGYTF. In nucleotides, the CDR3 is TGTGCCAGCAGGTTGCGGACGGCCTATGGCTACACCTTC.